Below, one T cell receptor beta chain is given with its context. This specimen comes from a study of cytomegalovirus exposure and HLA in healthy donors. Germline V lookup: CDR1 SGHVS, CDR2 FQNEAQ. V was trimmed by 6 bases and J by 1 base, leaving 10 bases between them. The CDR3 loop spans 13 amino acids. The PCR used 60 Vbeta and 13 Jbeta primers. Assay: immunoSEQ multiplex PCR; the TCRdb copy retains only in-frame clones and omits some. The sample lists roughly 150,000 clones; approximately 73% were seen once. The chain carries TRBV7-8 and TRBJ2-7; D not certain. Sequences were obtained from PBMCs. The receptor's source is a woman aged 18-35 years in good health and CMV-seropositive. In nucleotides, the CDR3 is TGTGCCAGCAGACCTACAGATTCCTACGAGCAGTACTTC. Encoded protein: CASRPTDSYEQYF.